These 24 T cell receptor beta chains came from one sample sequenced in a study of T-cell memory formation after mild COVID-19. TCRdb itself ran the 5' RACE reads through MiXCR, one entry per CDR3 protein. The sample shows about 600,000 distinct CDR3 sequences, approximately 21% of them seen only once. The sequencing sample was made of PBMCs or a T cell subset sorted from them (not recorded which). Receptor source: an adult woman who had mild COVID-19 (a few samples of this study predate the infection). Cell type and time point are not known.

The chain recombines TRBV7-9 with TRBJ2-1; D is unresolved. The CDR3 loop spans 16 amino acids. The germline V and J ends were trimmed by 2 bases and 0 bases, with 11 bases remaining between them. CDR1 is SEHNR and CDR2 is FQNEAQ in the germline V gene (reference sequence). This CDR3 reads CASSLPSGSSYNEQFF. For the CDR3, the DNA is TGTGCCAGCAGCTTACCCTCAGGAAGCTCCTACAATGAGCAGTTCTTC.

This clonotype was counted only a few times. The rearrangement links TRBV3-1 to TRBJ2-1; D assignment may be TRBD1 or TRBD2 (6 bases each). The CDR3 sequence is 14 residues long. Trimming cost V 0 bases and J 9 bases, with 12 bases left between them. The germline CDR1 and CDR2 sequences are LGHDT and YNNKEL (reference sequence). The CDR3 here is CASSQDWWGAEQFF. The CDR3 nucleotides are TGTGCCAGCAGCCAAGATTGGTGGGGGGCTGAGCAGTTCTTC.

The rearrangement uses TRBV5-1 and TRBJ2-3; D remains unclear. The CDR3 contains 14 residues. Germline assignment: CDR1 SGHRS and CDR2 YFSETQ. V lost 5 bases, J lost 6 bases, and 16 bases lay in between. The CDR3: CASSKLTREDTQYF. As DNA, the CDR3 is TGCGCCAGCAGTAAACTCACCCGTGAGGATACGCAGTATTTT.

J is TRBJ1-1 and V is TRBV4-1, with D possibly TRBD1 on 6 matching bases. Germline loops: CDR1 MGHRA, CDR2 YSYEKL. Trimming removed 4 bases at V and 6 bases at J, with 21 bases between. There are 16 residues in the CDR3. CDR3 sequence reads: CASSPSPDYRVPEAFF. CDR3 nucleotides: TGCGCCAGCAGCCCGTCCCCCGATTACAGGGTCCCTGAAGCTTTCTTT.

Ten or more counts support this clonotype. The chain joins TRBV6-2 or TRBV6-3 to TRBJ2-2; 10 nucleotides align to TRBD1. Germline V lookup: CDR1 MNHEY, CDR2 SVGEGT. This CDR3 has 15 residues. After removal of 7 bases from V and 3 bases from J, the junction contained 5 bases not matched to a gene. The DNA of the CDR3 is TGTGCCAGCACTTCCGGGACAGGGGACACCGGGGAGCTGTTTTTT. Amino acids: CASTSGTGDTGELFF.

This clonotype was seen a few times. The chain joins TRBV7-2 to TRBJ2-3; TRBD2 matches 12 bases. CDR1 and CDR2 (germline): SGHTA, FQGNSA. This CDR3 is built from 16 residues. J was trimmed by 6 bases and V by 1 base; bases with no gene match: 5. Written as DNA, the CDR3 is TGTGCCAGCAGCTTAGGACTAGCGGGAGTGACGGATACGCAGTATTTT. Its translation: CASSLGLAGVTDTQYF.

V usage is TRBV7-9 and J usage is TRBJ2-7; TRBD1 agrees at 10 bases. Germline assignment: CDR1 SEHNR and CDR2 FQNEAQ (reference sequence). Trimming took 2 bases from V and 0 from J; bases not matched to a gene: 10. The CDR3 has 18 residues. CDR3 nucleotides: TGTGCCAGCAGCTTAAGGGACAGGGGCCCCATCAGCTCCTACGAGCAGTACTTC. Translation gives CASSLRDRGPISSYEQYF.

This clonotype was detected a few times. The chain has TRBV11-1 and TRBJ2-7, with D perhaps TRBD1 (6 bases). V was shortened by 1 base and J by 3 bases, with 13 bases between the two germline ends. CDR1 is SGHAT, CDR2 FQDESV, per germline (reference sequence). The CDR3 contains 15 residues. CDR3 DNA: TGTGCCAGCAGCTTAGTACAGGGAAGCGTCTACGAGCAGTACTTC. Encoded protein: CASSLVQGSVYEQYF.

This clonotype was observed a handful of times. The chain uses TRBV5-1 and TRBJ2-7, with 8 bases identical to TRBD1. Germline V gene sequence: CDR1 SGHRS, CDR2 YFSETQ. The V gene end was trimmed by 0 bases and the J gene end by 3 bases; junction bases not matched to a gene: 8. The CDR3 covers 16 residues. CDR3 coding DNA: TGCGCCAGCAGCTTGGCCCGGACAGGGAATCTCTACGAGCAGTACTTC. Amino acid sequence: CASSLARTGNLYEQYF.

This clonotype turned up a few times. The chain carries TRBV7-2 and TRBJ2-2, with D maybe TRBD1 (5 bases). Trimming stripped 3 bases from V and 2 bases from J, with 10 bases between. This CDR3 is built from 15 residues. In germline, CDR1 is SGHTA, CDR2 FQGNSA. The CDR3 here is CASSFGDRNTGELFF. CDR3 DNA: TGTGCCAGCAGCTTCGGCGACAGAAACACCGGGGAGCTGTTTTTT. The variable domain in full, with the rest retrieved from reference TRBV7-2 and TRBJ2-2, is GAGVSQSPSNKVTEKGKDVELRCDPISGHTALYWYRQSLGQGLEFLIYFQGNSAPDKSGLPSDRFSAERTGGSVSTLTIQRTQQEDSAVYLCASSFGDRNTGELFFGEGSRLTVL.

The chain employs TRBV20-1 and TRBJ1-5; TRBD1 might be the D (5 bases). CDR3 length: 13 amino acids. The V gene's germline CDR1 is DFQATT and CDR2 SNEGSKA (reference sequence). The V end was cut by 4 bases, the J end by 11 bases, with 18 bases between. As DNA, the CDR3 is TGCAGTGCTACTGCAGGGCCGATTACAGCCCAGCATTTT. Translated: CSATAGPITAQHF.

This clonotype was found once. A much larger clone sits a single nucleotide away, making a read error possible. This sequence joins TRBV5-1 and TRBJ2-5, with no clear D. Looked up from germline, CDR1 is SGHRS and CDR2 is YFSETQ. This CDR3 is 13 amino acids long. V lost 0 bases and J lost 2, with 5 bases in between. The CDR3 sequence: CASSLDEQETQYF. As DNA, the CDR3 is TGCGCCAGCAGCTTGGACGAACAAGAGACCCAGTACTTC.

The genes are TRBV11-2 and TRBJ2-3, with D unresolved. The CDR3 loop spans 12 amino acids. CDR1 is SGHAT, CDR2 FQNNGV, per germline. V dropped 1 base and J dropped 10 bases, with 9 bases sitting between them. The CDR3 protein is CASSLGEVPQYF. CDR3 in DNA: TGTGCCAGCAGCTTAGGAGAAGTGCCGCAGTATTTT.

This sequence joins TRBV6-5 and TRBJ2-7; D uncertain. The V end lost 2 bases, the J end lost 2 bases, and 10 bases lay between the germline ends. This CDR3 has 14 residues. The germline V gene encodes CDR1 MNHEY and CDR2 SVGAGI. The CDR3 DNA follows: TGTGCCAGCAGTTACCACCCCACGACCTACGAGCAGTACTTC. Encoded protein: CASSYHPTTYEQYF.

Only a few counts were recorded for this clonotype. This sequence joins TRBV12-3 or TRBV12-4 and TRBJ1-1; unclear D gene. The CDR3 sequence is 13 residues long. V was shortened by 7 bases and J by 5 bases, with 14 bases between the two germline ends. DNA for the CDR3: TGTGCCAGCAAACCCGGGTCCGGGACTGAAGCTTTCTTT. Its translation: CASKPGSGTEAFF.

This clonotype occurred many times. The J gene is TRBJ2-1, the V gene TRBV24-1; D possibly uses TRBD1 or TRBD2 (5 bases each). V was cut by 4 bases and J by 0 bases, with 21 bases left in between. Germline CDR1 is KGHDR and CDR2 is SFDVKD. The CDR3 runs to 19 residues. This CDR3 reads CATSDEGPTLSCSYNEQFF. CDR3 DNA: TGTGCCACCAGTGACGAGGGGCCTACCCTTAGTTGCTCCTACAATGAGCAGTTCTTC.

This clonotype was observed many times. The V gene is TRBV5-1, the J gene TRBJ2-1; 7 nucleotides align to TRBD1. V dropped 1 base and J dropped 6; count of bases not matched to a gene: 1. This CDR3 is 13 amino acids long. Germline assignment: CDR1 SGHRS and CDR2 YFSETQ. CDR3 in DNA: TGCGCCAGCAGCTTGACAGGGGTCAATGAGCAGTTCTTC. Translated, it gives CASSLTGVNEQFF.

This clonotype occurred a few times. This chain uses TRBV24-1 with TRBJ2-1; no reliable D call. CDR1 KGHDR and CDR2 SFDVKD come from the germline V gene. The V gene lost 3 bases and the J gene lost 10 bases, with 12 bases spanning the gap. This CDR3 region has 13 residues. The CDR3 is CATSDHTLREQFF. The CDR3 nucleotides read TGTGCCACCAGTGATCATACCTTGCGCGAGCAGTTCTTC.

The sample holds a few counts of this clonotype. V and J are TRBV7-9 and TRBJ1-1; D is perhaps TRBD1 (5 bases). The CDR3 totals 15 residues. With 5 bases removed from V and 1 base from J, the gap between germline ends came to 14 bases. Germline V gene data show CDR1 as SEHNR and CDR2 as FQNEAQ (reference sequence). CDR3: CASSPRGGPNTEAFF. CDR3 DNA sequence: TGTGCCAGCAGCCCCCGTGGGGGACCGAACACTGAAGCTTTCTTT.

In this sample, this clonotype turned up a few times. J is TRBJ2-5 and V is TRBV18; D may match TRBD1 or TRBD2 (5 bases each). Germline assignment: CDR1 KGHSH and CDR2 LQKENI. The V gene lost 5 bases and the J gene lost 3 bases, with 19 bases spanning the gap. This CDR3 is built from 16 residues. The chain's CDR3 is CASSWDLGAREETQYF. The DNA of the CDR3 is TGTGCCAGCTCATGGGACCTTGGGGCCAGGGAAGAGACCCAGTACTTC.

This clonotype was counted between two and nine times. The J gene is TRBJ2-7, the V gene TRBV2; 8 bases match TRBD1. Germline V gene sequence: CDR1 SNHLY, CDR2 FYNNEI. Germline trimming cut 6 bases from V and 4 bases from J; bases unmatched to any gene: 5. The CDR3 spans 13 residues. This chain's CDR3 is CASSGQGDYEQYF. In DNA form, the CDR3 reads TGTGCCAGCAGCGGACAGGGAGATTACGAGCAGTACTTC.

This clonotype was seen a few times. The CDR3 sequence: CSARDLGVGTEAFF. Written as DNA, the CDR3 is TGCAGTGCTAGAGACCTCGGGGTTGGCACTGAAGCTTTCTTT. The chain couples TRBV20-1 to TRBJ1-1; D unresolved. V was clipped by 0 bases and J by 4 bases, with 12 bases between them. Germline CDR1 and CDR2: DFQATT and SNEGSKA (reference sequence). The CDR3 extends over 14 amino acids.

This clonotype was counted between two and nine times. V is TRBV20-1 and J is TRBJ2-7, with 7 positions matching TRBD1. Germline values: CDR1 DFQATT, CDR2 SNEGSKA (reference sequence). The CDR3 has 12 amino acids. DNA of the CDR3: TGCAGCGGAGGACAGGCAGACTACGAGCAGTACTTC. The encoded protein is CSGGQADYEQYF.

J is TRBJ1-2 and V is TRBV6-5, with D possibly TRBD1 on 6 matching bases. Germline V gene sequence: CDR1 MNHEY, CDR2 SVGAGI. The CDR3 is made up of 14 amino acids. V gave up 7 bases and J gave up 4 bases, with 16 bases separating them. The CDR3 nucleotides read TGTGCCAGCACCCAAGGGGGGGTTTCCTATGGCTACACCTTC. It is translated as CASTQGGVSYGYTF.